What follows is one T cell receptor beta chain and its context. Its antigen is not identified. The record originates from a study of cytomegalovirus exposure and HLA in healthy donors. Study findings and constraints: That first-cohort TCR clusters tended to co-occur in the 95 to 150 validation repertoires was found in a later analysis. Associated with cytomegalovirus, according to the listing, were 164 TCR beta chains.

Only in-frame clones appear in the TCRdb table, and some are missing; sequencing was by immunoSEQ multiplex PCR. The data contain about 160,000 clones, 85% to 90% of them singletons. The germline gives CDR1 SEHNR, CDR2 FQNEAQ (reference sequence). V was clipped by 7 bases and J by 7 bases; unmatched bases: 18. The CDR3 length is 17 residues. The sample consisted of PBMCs. V gene TRBV7-9 combines with J gene TRBJ1-2, with 10 positions matching TRBD1. The clonotype originates from a man in his late teens or twenties in good health and CMV-seronegative. CDR3 sequence: CASTASTGGTREGGYTF. CDR3 DNA sequence: TGTGCCAGCACCGCTTCGACAGGGGGCACCCGGGAGGGTGGCTACACCTTC.